This is a list of T cell receptor beta chains from one sample in a study of blood T cell repertoires in COVID-19. Some clones are missing from TCRdb's copy, which holds only in-frame ones; the method was immunoSEQ multiplex PCR. Among roughly 300,000 clones listed, roughly 93% were seen once. Sequencing was performed on PBMCs or T cells enriched from blood (not recorded which). The source of these receptors is a woman between 40 and 55 years old with acute COVID-19. Both conserved end residues are part of each CDR3. D genes are given only for firm matches. Rows give clone size only sometimes, using once, few, many, or a class for an expanded clone.

D gene	clone size	V gene	J gene	CDR3 protein	CDR3 DNA
NA	NA	TRBV28	TRBJ1-1	CASSLEKGGQFF	TGTGCCAGCAGTTTAGAGAAGGGGGGGCAATTCTTT
TRBD1	NA	TRBV4-2	TRBJ1-1	CASSQDGGRGRGGNTEAFF	TGTGCCAGCAGCCAAGATGGTGGCAGGGGGCGTGGCGGGAACACTGAAGCTTTCTTT
NA	NA	TRBV28	TRBJ1-2	CASSPDLGGHYGYTF	TGTGCCAGCAGTCCCGACCTGGGGGGGCACTATGGCTACACCTTC
NA	NA	TRBV9	TRBJ1-5	CATRGRNQPQHF	TGTGCGACCCGGGGGAGGAATCAGCCCCAGCATTTT
NA	NA	TRBV5-1	TRBJ2-3	CASSSQGLGTDTQYF	TGCGCCAGCAGCTCCCAGGGATTGGGGACAGATACGCAGTATTTT
NA	NA	TRBV7-9	TRBJ2-3	CASSPTGSDTQYF	TGTGCCAGCAGCCCTACAGGGTCAGATACGCAGTATTTT
TRBD1	NA	TRBV19	TRBJ1-2	CASSKGQELYGYTF	TGTGCCAGTAGTAAGGGACAGGAGTTATATGGCTACACCTTC
NA	NA	TRBV29-1	TRBJ2-5	CSVGLSGETQYF	TGCAGCGTGGGCCTTTCCGGAGAGACCCAGTACTTC
NA	NA	TRBV5-6	TRBJ1-4	CASSHGHATNEKLFF	TGTGCCAGCAGCCACGGACATGCAACTAATGAAAAACTGTTTTTT
TRBD2	NA	TRBV5-6	TRBJ2-5	CASSFPPGSGKTQYF	TGTGCCAGCAGCTTCCCCCCCGGGAGCGGGAAGACCCAGTACTTC
TRBD2	NA	TRBV3-1/TRBV3-2	TRBJ2-2	CASSQGTSGRVNTGELFF	TGTGCCAGCAGCCAAGGCACTAGCGGGAGGGTTAACACCGGGGAGCTGTTTTTT
TRBD1	NA	TRBV5-4	TRBJ2-7	CASTSGQAGVYEQYF	TGTGCCAGCACCTCAGGACAGGCCGGGGTCTACGAGCAGTACTTC
TRBD2	NA	TRBV19	TRBJ2-3	CASTAGGLGLAGTTDTQYF	TGTGCCAGTACGGCTGGGGGGCTAGGACTAGCGGGTACAACAGATACGCAGTATTTT
NA	NA	TRBV2	TRBJ2-3	CASSERDTQYF	TGTGCCAGCAGTGAACGGGATACGCAGTATTTT
TRBD1	NA	TRBV2	TRBJ2-7	CATTRRQGASYEQYF	TGTGCCACGACCCGCAGACAGGGGGCTTCTTACGAGCAGTACTTC
TRBD2	NA	TRBV7-8	TRBJ2-2	CASSLARGTTNTGELFF	TGTGCCAGCAGCTTAGCTCGAGGGACTACTAACACCGGGGAGCTGTTTTTT
NA	NA	TRBV7-9	TRBJ1-2	CASSFFREDYGYTF	TGTGCCAGCAGCTTTTTTAGGGAGGACTATGGCTACACCTTC
NA	NA	TRBV16	TRBJ2-5	CASSPRSGAAQETQYF	TGTGCCAGCAGCCCTCGTAGCGGCGCGGCTCAAGAGACCCAGTACTTC
NA	once	TRBV7-9	TRBJ2-6	CASSPAGGANVLTF	TGTGCCAGCAGCCCGGCGGGTGGGGCCAACGTCCTGACTTTC
NA	NA	TRBV11-2	TRBJ2-2	CASSLRLQGSTGELFF	TGTGCCAGCAGCTTAAGACTACAGGGTAGCACCGGGGAGCTGTTTTTT
NA	NA	TRBV6-5	TRBJ1-2	CASSYSLSQGPYGYTF	TGTGCCAGCAGTTACTCGTTATCGCAGGGGCCCTATGGCTACACCTTC
TRBD1	NA	TRBV27	TRBJ2-7	CASKIQGPSYEQYF	TGTGCCAGCAAAATACAGGGGCCCTCCTACGAGCAGTACTTC
NA	NA	TRBV7-9	TRBJ2-5	CASSSTGGDETQYF	TGTGCCAGCAGCTCCACAGGTGGGGATGAGACCCAGTACTTC